This T cell receptor beta chain is from a study of T cell responses to AZD1222 COVID-19 vaccine. Study-wide findings and caveats: With dominance at 160-218 and 743-854, vaccine-associated CD4 TCRs spanned spike. Repertoires were collected only later (after the peak T cell response had occurred).

Sequencing was performed with immunoSEQ multiplex PCR; in TCRdb, only in-frame clones are kept and a portion is missing. Among roughly 150,000 clones, about nine tenths were seen once, and the ten largest hold around 3.4%. Notes on this clone: The antigen is unknown.

The V gene end was trimmed by 1 base and the J gene end by 6 bases; junction bases not matched to a gene: 5. The CDR3 has 17 residues. Germline-derived CDR1 and CDR2 are SEHNR and FQNEAQ (reference sequence). The gene calls are TRBV7-9 and TRBJ2-2, with 13 bases fitting TRBD2. The sequence was obtained from an adult in good health. Source: peripheral blood, taken on day 0 of MenACWY control vaccination. CDR3 DNA: TGTGCCAGCAGCTTAGGGACTAGCGGGAGATTGGCCGGGGAGCTGTTTTTT. It codes for CASSLGTSGRLAGELFF.